This TCR beta chain was identified during a study of T cells in narcolepsy. Study context: Enrolled donors included narcolepsy type 1 or type 2 patients and healthy controls.

Between the trimmed V and J ends, which lost 8 bases and 6 bases, there was a span of 17 bases. Germline values: CDR1 MDHEN, CDR2 SYDVKM. The CDR3 extends over 14 amino acids. Sequencing was performed with immunoSEQ multiplex PCR; in TCRdb, only in-frame clones are kept and a portion is missing. The sample shows 20,000 to 30,000 clones, approximately 89% of them seen only once. The chain combines TRBV28 with TRBJ1-5; perhaps TRBD1 as D (6 bases). The clonotype was recovered from a human donor with narcolepsy. The specimen sequenced was CD45RA- memory CD4+ T cells from PBMCs. The CDR3 nucleotides are TGTGCCAGCTATGAGGAGAGGGGGGGTCAGCCCCAGCATTTT. The encoded protein is CASYEERGGQPQHF.